Sequencing of this TCR beta chain was carried out in a study of blood T cell repertoires in COVID-19. Overall study context: Italy, Spain and the United States were the sources of the convalescent and acute COVID-19 samples. PBMCs, B-cell-depleted T cells, or T cells were the source of the cDNA or gDNA that made up the material.

Patients from Seattle were sampled longitudinally, starting during active infection. The CDR3 loop spans 16 amino acids. CDR1 and CDR2 (germline): SGHRS, YFSETQ. V trimming: 0 bases; J trimming: 4 bases; junction bases outside the gene matches: 5. Original handling: Reference gene primer amplification in the assay estimated nucleated cell counts. TCRdb's table, derived via immunoSEQ multiplex PCR, lists solely in-frame clones and lacks some. D and trimming were read from the DNA, whereas the V and J calls and clone size are those reported in that table. The data contain approximately 140,000 clones, roughly 85% of them singletons. This clone was observed a single time.

This TCR derives from a woman aged 55 to 70 with COVID-19, enrolled during active disease. Source material: peripheral blood. This chain joins TRBV5-1 and TRBJ2-3; 10 bases match TRBD2. CDR3 in amino acids: CASSLASGGAPDTQYF. The CDR3 nucleotides read TGCGCCAGCAGCTTGGCGAGCGGGGGGGCTCCAGATACGCAGTATTTT.